The present T cell receptor beta chain was sequenced within a study of molecular identifiers for immune sequencing clone quantification. The study, taken as a whole, reports: Detecting spiked Jurkat TCR RNA from one cell among some 990,000 naive cells was reportedly possible.

TCRdb reprocessed the PCR reads via MiXCR and lists one record per CDR3 protein. The table shows around 40,000 distinct CDR3 sequences, with under 25% occurring only once. In the case of this clonotype: Antigen: not known.

V lost 1 base and J 2 bases, leaving 5 bases between the germline ends. The CDR3 length is 13 residues. Germline loops: CDR1 SGHAT, CDR2 FQNNGV. The gene calls are TRBV11-2 and TRBJ2-5; D not certain. Material for sequencing was naive CD8+ T cells from blood, with Jurkat cell RNA spiked in. Regarding subset: FACS-sorted CD8+CD4-CCR7+CD45RA+ naive T cells. This clonotype originated in a human donor in good health. Some libraries in this study had Jurkat cell RNA spiked in. The DNA of the CDR3 is TGTGCCAGCAGCTTAGGAGGACAAGAGACCCAGTACTTC. It is translated as CASSLGGQETQYF.